This is a list of T cell receptor beta chains from one sample in a study of T cells in Graves' hyperthyroidism and ophthalmopathy. From the multiplex PCR reads, TCRdb called clonotypes with MiXCR, one entry per CDR3 protein. The sample consists of 500,000 to 600,000 distinct CDR3 sequences, roughly 50% of them appearing once. Sequenced material: peripheral blood or thyroid tissue (not recorded which). These receptors were collected from an adult woman with Graves' disease, either hyperthyroidism or ophthalmopathy (not recorded which). The CDR3 runs from the conserved cysteine through the conserved F or W. The order of the fields is J gene, D gene, V gene, CDR3 length, clone size, CDR3 DNA, CDR3 protein. A D gene is named only where the DNA matches it firmly. Clone size, where shown, is once, few, many, or a class for clones that have expanded.

TRBJ2-2	.	TRBV5-1	15	many	TGCGCCAGCAGCTTGGGACCATTTGAGGGCGGGGAGCTGTTTTTT	CASSLGPFEGGELFF
TRBJ1-2	.	TRBV4-1	13	many	TGCGCCAGCAGCCAACGCGTTAACTATGGCTACACCTTC	CASSQRVNYGYTF
TRBJ1-5	.	TRBV20-1	12	many	TGCAGTGCGGAGGGGGAGGATCAGCCCCAGCATTTT	CSAEGEDQPQHF
TRBJ1-4	TRBD1	TRBV20-1	14	.	TGCAGTGCTAGGGCGGGACAGGGTGCAGAAAAACTGTTTTTT	CSARAGQGAEKLFF
TRBJ2-1	.	TRBV11-3	12	.	TGTGCCAGCAGCTTAACCGGGACTGAGCAGTTCTTC	CASSLTGTEQFF
TRBJ1-2	TRBD1	TRBV29-1	11	.	TGCAGCGGGACAGGGGGCGATGGCTACACCTTC	CSGTGGDGYTF
TRBJ2-5	.	TRBV5-1	14	many	TGCGCCAGCAGCTTGGTTGAGACCGGAGAGACCCAGTACTTC	CASSLVETGETQYF
TRBJ2-5	.	TRBV6-1	16	many	TGTGCCAGCAGTGAACGGCGGGTAGCGGAACAAGAGACCCAGTACTTC	CASSERRVAEQETQYF
TRBJ1-5	.	TRBV12-3/TRBV12-4	13	.	TGTGCCAGCAGAACCGGGCAGAATCAGCCCCAGCATTTT	CASRTGQNQPQHF
TRBJ2-6	.	TRBV5-1	15	many	TGCGCCAGCAGCTTGAGGAGCTCTGGGGCCAACGTCCTGACTTTC	CASSLRSSGANVLTF
TRBJ2-6	.	TRBV2	10	.	TGTGCCAGCAGCCCCGACACTGAAGCTTTC	CASSPDTEAF
TRBJ2-5	TRBD2	TRBV20-1	15	.	TGCAGTGCACCTCGGGCGGGAGATGGGGGAGAGACCCAGTACTTC	CSAPRAGDGGETQYF
TRBJ1-2	.	TRBV10-3	14	many	TGTGCCATCAGTGGGAACCAGGGATTTTATGGCTACACCTTC	CAISGNQGFYGYTF
TRBJ2-7	.	TRBV5-1	17	few	TGCGCCAGCAGCCCAAGCCGGGACACAGCCGGGAGCTACGAGCAGTACTTC	CASSPSRDTAGSYEQYF
TRBJ1-6	.	TRBV7-9	14	.	TGTGCCAGCAGTTCCGGGCGTGGAGATTCACCCCTCCACTTT	CASSSGRGDSPLHF
TRBJ1-4	.	TRBV7-8	16	many	TGTGCCAGCAGCTTAGGGGACACCCGGCTACGTGAAAAACTGTTTTTT	CASSLGDTRLREKLFF
TRBJ2-5	TRBD2	TRBV9	15	.	TGTGCCAGCAGCGACTTTAGCGCCACCAGCGGGGAGCAGTACTTC	CASSDFSATSGEQYF
TRBJ2-7	.	TRBV11-2	12	.	TGTGCCAGCAGCTTAGTTGCCTGGGAGCAGTACTTC	CASSLVAWEQYF
TRBJ1-4	.	TRBV11-2	11	many	TGTGCCAGCAGCTTTAAGGAAAAACTGTTTTTT	CASSFKEKLFF
TRBJ1-6	TRBD1	TRBV10-3	16	.	TGTGCCATCAGTGATGAAGACAGGGAGATGAGTTCACCCCTCCACTTT	CAISDEDREMSSPLHF
TRBJ2-7	.	TRBV14	15	.	TGTGCCAGCAGCAGCCGGGGGTCTAGCTCCTACGAGCAGTACTTC	CASSSRGSSSYEQYF
TRBJ1-5	TRBD1	TRBV10-3	13	.	TGTGCCATCAGTACAGGGGCGGGTCAGCCCCAGCATTTT	CAISTGAGQPQHF
TRBJ2-2	.	TRBV25-1	14	many	TGTGCCAGCTCTCCAGGAAGCTTCCGCGGGGAGCTGTTTTTT	CASSPGSFRGELFF
TRBJ1-2	.	TRBV29-1	13	many	TGCAGCGCCGGACGGGGTTCTAACTATGGCTACACCTTC	CSAGRGSNYGYTF
TRBJ1-5	TRBD1	TRBV2	14	.	TGTGCTAGGGGGGACAGGGGATTCAATCAGCCCCAGCATTTT	CARGDRGFNQPQHF
TRBJ1-1	.	TRBV20-1	13	.	TGCAGTGCTAGAGATGGGGGGGAGGCTGGAGCTTTCTTT	CSARDGGEAGAFF
TRBJ1-5	TRBD1	TRBV20-1	17	many	TGCAGTGCTAGATCCGGACAGGTTTTACCTAGCAATCAGCCCCAGCATTTT	CSARSGQVLPSNQPQHF
TRBJ2-5	.	TRBV7-9	13	.	TGTGCCAGCAGCTTAGGTAGCAATCAGCCCCAGTACTTC	CASSLGSNQPQYF
TRBJ2-2	.	TRBV5-1	14	many	TGCGCCAGCAGCTTGTACGTGAACACCGGGGAGCTGTTTTTT	CASSLYVNTGELFF
TRBJ1-2	TRBD1	TRBV12-3/TRBV12-4	14	.	TGTGCCAGCAGTTTAGGACAGGGAGGTTTTGGCTACACCTTC	CASSLGQGGFGYTF
TRBJ2-7	TRBD2	TRBV29-1	15	many	TGCAGCGTTTCGCGTAGCGGGGGGGTCACCTACGAGCAGTACTTC	CSVSRSGGVTYEQYF
TRBJ2-7	.	TRBV7-9	15	many	TGTGCCAGTCTGGGGGCAAGCGGGGCGAGCGACGAGCAGTACTTC	CASLGASGASDEQYF
TRBJ2-5	TRBD1	TRBV2	14	.	TGTGCCAGCAGTGAACAGGGGGCTTCGGAGACCCAGTACTTC	CASSEQGASETQYF
TRBJ1-1	.	TRBV5-6	14	many	TGTGCCAGCAGCACTGACGGTCGGCGCACTGAAGCTTTCTTT	CASSTDGRRTEAFF
TRBJ1-4	.	TRBV25-1	17	.	TGTGCCAGCAGTGAAGGGAGGACGCAGAGGCGTAATGAAAAACTGTTTTTT	CASSEGRTQRRNEKLFF
TRBJ2-6	.	TRBV5-1	15	many	TGCGCCAGCAGACCTCAAGCCTCTGGGGCCAACGTCCTGACTTTC	CASRPQASGANVLTF
TRBJ2-6	TRBD1	TRBV6-5	18	.	TGTGCCAGCAGACGTCCGAGGGGGCAATTCTCTGGGGCCAACGTCCTGACTTTC	CASRRPRGQFSGANVLTF
TRBJ2-5	TRBD2	TRBV7-2	16	.	TGTGCCAGCAGCTCAGGACTAGCGGGAGAGGGTGAGACCCAGTACTTC	CASSSGLAGEGETQYF
TRBJ2-7	.	TRBV11-2	15	many	TGTGCCAGCAGCACCTACAGCAGACTGGGGAGAGAGCAGTACTTC	CASSTYSRLGREQYF
TRBJ2-7	.	TRBV18	15	.	TGTGCCAGCTCACCTTCCGGGACTCGATCCTACGAGCAGTACTTC	CASSPSGTRSYEQYF
TRBJ2-7	TRBD1	TRBV20-1	17	many	TGCAGTGCTAGAAGGACAGGGGGCTCGTTTAGCTCCTACGAGCAGTACTTC	CSARRTGGSFSSYEQYF
TRBJ1-1	.	TRBV2	14	many	TGTGCCAGCAGTGAAGTAGGGGTGATTGTTGAAGCTTTCTTT	CASSEVGVIVEAFF
TRBJ1-1	.	TRBV9	13	many	TGTGCCAGCAGCGTAGCCGGGGACACTGAAGCTTTCTTT	CASSVAGDTEAFF
TRBJ2-7	.	TRBV20-1	13	many	TGCAGTGCTAGTGAGGGTTCGGGATACGAGCAGTACTTC	CSASEGSGYEQYF
TRBJ1-6	.	TRBV7-3	15	.	TGTGCCAGCAGCTTAAATGCACAGGGATATTCACCCCTCCACTTT	CASSLNAQGYSPLHF
TRBJ2-7	TRBD2	TRBV30	13	.	TGTGCCTACCTAGCGGGAGGCTCCTACGAGCAGTACTTC	CAYLAGGSYEQYF
TRBJ2-5	TRBD2	TRBV2	15	many	TGTGCCAGCCTACTAGCGGGAGAGAGCAGTGAGACCCAGTACTTC	CASLLAGESSETQYF